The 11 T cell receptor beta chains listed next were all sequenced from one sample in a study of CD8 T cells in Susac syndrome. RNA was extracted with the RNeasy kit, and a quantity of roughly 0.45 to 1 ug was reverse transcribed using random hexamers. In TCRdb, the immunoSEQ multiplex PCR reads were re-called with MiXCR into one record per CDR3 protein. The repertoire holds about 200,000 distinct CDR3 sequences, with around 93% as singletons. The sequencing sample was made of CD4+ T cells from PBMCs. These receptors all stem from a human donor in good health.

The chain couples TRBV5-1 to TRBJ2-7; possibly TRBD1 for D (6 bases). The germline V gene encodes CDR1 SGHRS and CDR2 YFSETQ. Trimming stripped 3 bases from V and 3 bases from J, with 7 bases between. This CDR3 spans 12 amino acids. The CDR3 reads CASSSDSYEQYF. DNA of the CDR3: TGCGCCAGCAGCTCGGACAGCTACGAGCAGTACTTC.

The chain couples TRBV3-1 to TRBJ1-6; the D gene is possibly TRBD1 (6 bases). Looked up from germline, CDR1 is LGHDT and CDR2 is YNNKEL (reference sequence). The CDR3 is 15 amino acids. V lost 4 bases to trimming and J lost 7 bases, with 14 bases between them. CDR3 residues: CASSPRGLENSPLHF. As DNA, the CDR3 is TGTGCCAGCAGCCCAAGGGGGTTGGAGAATTCACCCCTCCACTTT.

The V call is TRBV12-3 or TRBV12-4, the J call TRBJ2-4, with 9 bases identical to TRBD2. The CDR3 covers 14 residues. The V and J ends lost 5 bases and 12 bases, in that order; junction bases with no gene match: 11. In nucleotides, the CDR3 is TGTGCCAGCAGTCCGACTGCGGGGGGGGTGCGTCAGTACTTC. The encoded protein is CASSPTAGGVRQYF.

The CDR3 reads CASSEGLPGTQYF. The CDR3 nucleotides read TGTGCCAGCAGTGAGGGACTCCCAGGGACCCAGTACTTC. The rearrangement joins TRBV6-6 to TRBJ2-5; D is perhaps TRBD2 (6 bases). V lost 5 bases and J lost 7, with 14 bases in between. The CDR3 totals 13 residues. Germline CDR1 reads MNHNY; CDR2 reads SVGAGI (reference sequence).

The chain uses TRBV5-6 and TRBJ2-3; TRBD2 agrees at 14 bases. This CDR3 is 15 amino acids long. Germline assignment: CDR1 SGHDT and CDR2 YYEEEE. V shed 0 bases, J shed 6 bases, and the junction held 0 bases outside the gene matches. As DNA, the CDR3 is TGTGCCAGCAGCTTGGGACTAGCGGGGGGGGATACGCAGTATTTT. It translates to CASSLGLAGGDTQYF.

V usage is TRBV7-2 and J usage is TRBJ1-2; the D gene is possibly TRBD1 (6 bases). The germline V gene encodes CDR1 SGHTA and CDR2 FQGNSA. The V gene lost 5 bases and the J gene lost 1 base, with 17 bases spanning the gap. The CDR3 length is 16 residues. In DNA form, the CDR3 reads TGTGCCAGCAGCCTTCCCAAGACAGGTCATAACTATGGCTACACCTTC. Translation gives CASSLPKTGHNYGYTF.

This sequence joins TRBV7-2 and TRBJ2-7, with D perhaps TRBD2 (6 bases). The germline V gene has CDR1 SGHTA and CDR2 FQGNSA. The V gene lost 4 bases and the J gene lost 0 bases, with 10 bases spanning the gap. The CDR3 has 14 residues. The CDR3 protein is CASSSGVSSYEQYV. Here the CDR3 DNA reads TGTGCCAGCAGCTCGGGGGTAAGCTCCTACGAGCAGTACGTC.

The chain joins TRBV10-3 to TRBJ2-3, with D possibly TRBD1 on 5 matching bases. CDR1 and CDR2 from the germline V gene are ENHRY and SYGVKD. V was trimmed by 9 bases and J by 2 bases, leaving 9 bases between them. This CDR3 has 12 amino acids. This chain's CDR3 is CAIGAVTDTQYF. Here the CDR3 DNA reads TGTGCCATTGGGGCTGTCACAGATACGCAGTATTTT.

The chain's CDR3 is CASSYRLQGTEAFF. As DNA, the CDR3 is TGTGCCAGCAGCTACAGGCTCCAGGGCACTGAAGCTTTCTTT. J is TRBJ1-1 and V is TRBV7-8; D possibly corresponds to TRBD1 (5 bases). The germline CDR1 and CDR2 sequences are SGHVS and FQNEAQ. V lost 4 bases and J lost 4, with 13 bases in between. The CDR3 extends over 14 amino acids.

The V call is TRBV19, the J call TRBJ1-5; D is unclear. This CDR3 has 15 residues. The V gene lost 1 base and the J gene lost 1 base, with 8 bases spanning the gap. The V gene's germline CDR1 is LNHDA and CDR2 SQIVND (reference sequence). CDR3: CASSIVGGSNQPQHF. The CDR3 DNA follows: TGTGCCAGTAGTATAGTTGGAGGGAGCAATCAGCCCCAGCATTTT.

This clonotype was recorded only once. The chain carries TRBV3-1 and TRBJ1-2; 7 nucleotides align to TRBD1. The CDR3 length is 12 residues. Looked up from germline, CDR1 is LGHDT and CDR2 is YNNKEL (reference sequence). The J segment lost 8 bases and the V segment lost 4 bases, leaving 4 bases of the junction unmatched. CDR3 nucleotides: TGTGCCAGCAGCCGGAGGGGGCAAGGCTACACCTTC. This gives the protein CASSRRGQGYTF.